The rows below give T cell receptor beta chains drawn from one sample of a study of Graves' ophthalmopathy and Graves' hyperthyroidism. TCRdb itself ran the multiplex PCR reads through MiXCR, one entry per CDR3 protein. The sample records 680,000 or so distinct CDR3 sequences, about a fifth being singletons. The sequenced sample was peripheral blood. The receptors were sampled from a young woman with stable Graves' hyperthyroidism. Some clones in this sample may be carry-over from other donors' samples. CDR3s include the opening cysteine and the closing phenylalanine or tryptophan. D genes are given only for firm matches. Not every row has a clone size; where given, it reads once, few, many or a size class.

J: TRBJ2-2; size: NA; length: 17; V: TRBV30; D: NA; DNA: TGTGCCTGGAGTGGCGCATTGACAGTTACTAACACCGGGGAGCTGTTTTTT; CDR3: CAWSGALTVTNTGELFF
J: TRBJ2-4; size: many; length: 14; V: TRBV15; D: NA; DNA: TGTGCCACCAGCAGAGATCGGGGCGAGGGCATTAAGTACTTC; CDR3: CATSRDRGEGIKYF
J: TRBJ2-6; size: once; length: 17; V: TRBV27; D: TRBD1; DNA: TGTGCCAGCAGTTCCGACAGGGGGGCGTCTGGGGCCAACGTCCTGACTTTC; CDR3: CASSSDRGASGANVLTF
J: TRBJ2-7; size: many; length: 13; V: TRBV19; D: TRBD1; DNA: TGTGCCAGTAGTATTACAGGGGCCGACGAGCAGTACTTC; CDR3: CASSITGADEQYF
J: TRBJ2-7; size: NA; length: 12; V: TRBV6-1; D: NA; DNA: TGTGCCAGCAGCCGCCTCTACGACGAGCAGTACTTC; CDR3: CASSRLYDEQYF
J: TRBJ1-6; size: few; length: 15; V: TRBV3-1; D: TRBD1; DNA: TGTGCCAGCAGCCTCGGACAGGCTGACAATTCACCCCTCCACTTT; CDR3: CASSLGQADNSPLHF
J: TRBJ1-2; size: few; length: 12; V: TRBV6-1; D: NA; DNA: TGTGCCAGCAGAAAGAACAGGGAGGGCTACACCTTC; CDR3: CASRKNREGYTF
J: TRBJ2-5; size: NA; length: 12; V: TRBV30; D: NA; DNA: TGTGCCTGGAGTGAGGGGATGGAGACCCAGTACTTC; CDR3: CAWSEGMETQYF
J: TRBJ1-6; size: NA; length: 15; V: TRBV12-5; D: NA; DNA: TGTGCTAGTCACTCTCAGGGTCAATATAATTCACCCCTCCACTTT; CDR3: CASHSQGQYNSPLHF
J: TRBJ2-7; size: few; length: 14; V: TRBV27; D: NA; DNA: TGTGCCAGCAGGGCAGGGATTGGGGTTTCCGAGCAGTACTTC; CDR3: CASRAGIGVSEQYF
J: TRBJ2-1; size: NA; length: 15; V: TRBV6-5; D: NA; DNA: TGTGCCAGCAGTTACGGCAGGGCCGCGAACAATGAGCAGTTCTTC; CDR3: CASSYGRAANNEQFF
J: TRBJ2-6; size: many; length: 16; V: TRBV19; D: NA; DNA: TGTGCCAGTAGTAAAAGGCGTTTCTCTGGGGCCAACGTCCTGACTTTC; CDR3: CASSKRRFSGANVLTF
J: TRBJ2-7; size: many; length: 17; V: TRBV7-6; D: TRBD1; DNA: TGTGCCAGCCCTAGAGGGACAGGGGGCGAGCACTCCTACGAGCAGTACTTC; CDR3: CASPRGTGGEHSYEQYF
J: TRBJ2-5; size: many; length: 15; V: TRBV9; D: TRBD2; DNA: TGTGCCAGCAGCTTGGGAGGGGCTACGGGGGAGACCCAGTACTTC; CDR3: CASSLGGATGETQYF
J: TRBJ1-5; size: many; length: 15; V: TRBV27; D: NA; DNA: TGTGCCAGCAGTGCGAACAGGGTAGTTCACCAGCCCCAGCATTTT; CDR3: CASSANRVVHQPQHF
J: TRBJ1-2; size: few; length: 16; V: TRBV13; D: NA; DNA: TGTGCCAGCAGCTTGGGGCTGGGGGAGACTAACTATGGCTACACCTTC; CDR3: CASSLGLGETNYGYTF
J: TRBJ1-5; size: many; length: 12; V: TRBV20-1; D: TRBD1; DNA: TGCAGTGCTGCGACAGGGAGTCAGCCCCAGCATTTT; CDR3: CSAATGSQPQHF
J: TRBJ2-4; size: NA; length: 18; V: TRBV28; D: TRBD1; DNA: TGTGCCAGCAGTCCGGACGGGACAGGGGTTGTGGCCAAAAACATTAAGTACTTC; CDR3: CASSPDGTGVVAKNIKYF
J: TRBJ2-7; size: NA; length: 13; V: TRBV6-2/TRBV6-3; D: TRBD2; DNA: TGTGCCAGTATGACTAGCGTATCCTACGAGCAGTACTTC; CDR3: CASMTSVSYEQYF
J: TRBJ1-2; size: NA; length: 15; V: TRBV11-2; D: NA; DNA: TGTGCCAGCAGCTTATCCTCGACCGGATTCTATGGCTACACCTTC; CDR3: CASSLSSTGFYGYTF
J: TRBJ1-2; size: NA; length: 14; V: TRBV4-1; D: NA; DNA: TGCGCCAGCAGCCAAGGCGGAATACTCTATGGCTACACCTTC; CDR3: CASSQGGILYGYTF
J: TRBJ1-1; size: many; length: 10; V: TRBV7-3; D: NA; DNA: TGTGCCGGGTTGAAGAGGGGACCTTTCTTT; CDR3: CAGLKRGPFF
J: TRBJ2-2; size: NA; length: 14; V: TRBV27; D: TRBD2; DNA: TGTGCCAGCAGTTTCGGGAGGGCCCTCGGGGAGCTGTTTTTT; CDR3: CASSFGRALGELFF
J: TRBJ2-7; size: many; length: 14; V: TRBV7-2; D: NA; DNA: TGTGCCAGCAGCCTATACTCACCGTCCTACGAGCAGTACTTC; CDR3: CASSLYSPSYEQYF
J: TRBJ1-1; size: many; length: 14; V: TRBV7-3; D: TRBD1; DNA: TGTGCCAGCAACCGGGACAGGGGATACACTGAAGCTTTCTTT; CDR3: CASNRDRGYTEAFF
J: TRBJ1-1; size: many; length: 13; V: TRBV12-3/TRBV12-4; D: NA; DNA: TGTGCCAGCAGTTTAATGGGGGGAGGTGAAGCTTTCTTT; CDR3: CASSLMGGGEAFF
J: TRBJ2-2; size: NA; length: 15; V: TRBV19; D: TRBD1; DNA: TGTGCCAGTACCAGGACAGGGGGTAACACCGGGGAGCTGTTTTTT; CDR3: CASTRTGGNTGELFF
J: TRBJ2-5; size: many; length: 15; V: TRBV10-3; D: TRBD2; DNA: TGTGCCATCAGTGCCCCGGGACTAGTGGGGGAGACCCAGTACTTC; CDR3: CAISAPGLVGETQYF
J: TRBJ1-6; size: many; length: 13; V: TRBV12-3/TRBV12-4; D: NA; DNA: TGTGCCAGCAGCCCTAGGGGAGTTTCACCCCTCCACTTT; CDR3: CASSPRGVSPLHF
J: TRBJ1-2; size: many; length: 13; V: TRBV19; D: NA; DNA: TGTGCCAGTAGTATAGATGGGGGCGACGGCTACACCTTC; CDR3: CASSIDGGDGYTF
J: TRBJ2-7; size: NA; length: 15; V: TRBV6-1; D: TRBD1; DNA: TGTGCCAGCAGGCCGGGACAGGGGCTTGCCTACGAGCAGTACTTC; CDR3: CASRPGQGLAYEQYF
J: TRBJ2-2; size: many; length: 16; V: TRBV12-3/TRBV12-4; D: TRBD1; DNA: TGTGCCAGCAGTTTCGGGACAGGGGGCGGCACCGGGGAGCTGTTTTTT; CDR3: CASSFGTGGGTGELFF
J: TRBJ1-6; size: many; length: 14; V: TRBV12-3/TRBV12-4; D: NA; DNA: TGTGCCAGCAGTCCGACCCGCCCAAATTCACCCCTCCACTTT; CDR3: CASSPTRPNSPLHF
J: TRBJ2-2; size: NA; length: 15; V: TRBV7-9; D: NA; DNA: TGTGCCAGCAGCCCGACCCGGGTAAACACCGGGGAGCTGTTTTTT; CDR3: CASSPTRVNTGELFF
J: TRBJ1-6; size: many; length: 14; V: TRBV20-1; D: NA; DNA: TGCAGTGCTAGAGGCGGGGGGGTGGCTTCACCCCTCCACTTT; CDR3: CSARGGGVASPLHF
J: TRBJ2-2; size: many; length: 19; V: TRBV10-3; D: TRBD2; DNA: TGTGCCATCAGTGTGTTACTAGCGGGAGGGCCGGCCAACACCGGGGAGCTGTTTTTT; CDR3: CAISVLLAGGPANTGELFF
J: TRBJ2-2; size: NA; length: 18; V: TRBV11-2; D: NA; DNA: TGTGCCAGCAGCTTAGATCTGCCTAGCAGATCCCGGACCGGGGAGCTGTTTTTT; CDR3: CASSLDLPSRSRTGELFF
J: TRBJ2-7; size: many; length: 12; V: TRBV6-1; D: NA; DNA: TGTGCCAGCACCCGAAATCTACCAGAGCAGTACTTC; CDR3: CASTRNLPEQYF
J: TRBJ1-2; size: NA; length: 14; V: TRBV2; D: NA; DNA: TGTGCCAGCAGTGAAGATGCAGTTAACTATGGCTACACCTTC; CDR3: CASSEDAVNYGYTF
J: TRBJ2-5; size: many; length: 16; V: TRBV7-2; D: NA; DNA: TGTGCCAGCAGCGCTCGGACAGGGAGGGACAAAGAGACCCAGTACTTC; CDR3: CASSARTGRDKETQYF
J: TRBJ2-7; size: once; length: 13; V: TRBV6-4; D: NA; DNA: TGTGCCAGCAGCGTCGGGGGAGCTACCGAGCAGTACTTC; CDR3: CASSVGGATEQYF
J: TRBJ2-7; size: many; length: 14; V: TRBV5-1; D: NA; DNA: TGCGCCAGCAGCTTGTATGGGGCCGGGGGCGAGCAGTACTTC; CDR3: CASSLYGAGGEQYF
J: TRBJ2-7; size: NA; length: 14; V: TRBV28; D: NA; DNA: TGTGCCAGCAGCTTATCAGGGGTTTCCTACGGGCAGTACTTC; CDR3: CASSLSGVSYGQYF
J: TRBJ1-5; size: NA; length: 13; V: TRBV24-1; D: NA; DNA: TGTGCCACCAGTGACCGACCCAACCAGCCCCAGCATTTT; CDR3: CATSDRPNQPQHF
J: TRBJ2-7; size: many; length: 13; V: TRBV27; D: NA; DNA: TGTGCCAGCAGCCGGTCGGTCATCTACGAGCAGTACTTC; CDR3: CASSRSVIYEQYF
J: TRBJ2-3; size: few; length: 14; V: TRBV19; D: NA; DNA: TGTGCCAGTAGTGGCGCCTCTAGCACAGATACGCAGTATTTT; CDR3: CASSGASSTDTQYF
J: TRBJ2-7; size: many; length: 14; V: TRBV20-1; D: NA; DNA: TGCAGTGCTAGAAAACAGGGGGAGGGTTACGAGCAGTACTTC; CDR3: CSARKQGEGYEQYF
J: TRBJ1-1; size: many; length: 14; V: TRBV6-1; D: NA; DNA: TGTGCCAGCAGTGAATCTCAGGTGAACACTGAAGCTTTCTTT; CDR3: CASSESQVNTEAFF
J: TRBJ2-5; size: few; length: 14; V: TRBV12-3/TRBV12-4; D: NA; DNA: TGTGCCAGCAACGAACCGGTCAGCCAAGAGACCCAGTACTTC; CDR3: CASNEPVSQETQYF
J: TRBJ1-6; size: many; length: 13; V: TRBV7-2; D: NA; DNA: TGTGCCAGCAGACCCCGGTCCTTTTCACCCCTCCACTTT; CDR3: CASRPRSFSPLHF
J: TRBJ1-6; size: NA; length: 13; V: TRBV30; D: NA; DNA: TGTGCCTGGAGGGGTTATAATGATTCACCCCTCCACTTT; CDR3: CAWRGYNDSPLHF
J: TRBJ1-6; size: many; length: 17; V: TRBV6-4; D: NA; DNA: TGTGCCAGCAGTGACACCGCTCGAACAGGGTGGAATTCACCCCTCCACTTT; CDR3: CASSDTARTGWNSPLHF
J: TRBJ1-2; size: many; length: 17; V: TRBV4-2; D: NA; DNA: TGTGCCAGCAGCCAAGATGTAGAGGGACAATTTTACTATGGCTACACCTTC; CDR3: CASSQDVEGQFYYGYTF